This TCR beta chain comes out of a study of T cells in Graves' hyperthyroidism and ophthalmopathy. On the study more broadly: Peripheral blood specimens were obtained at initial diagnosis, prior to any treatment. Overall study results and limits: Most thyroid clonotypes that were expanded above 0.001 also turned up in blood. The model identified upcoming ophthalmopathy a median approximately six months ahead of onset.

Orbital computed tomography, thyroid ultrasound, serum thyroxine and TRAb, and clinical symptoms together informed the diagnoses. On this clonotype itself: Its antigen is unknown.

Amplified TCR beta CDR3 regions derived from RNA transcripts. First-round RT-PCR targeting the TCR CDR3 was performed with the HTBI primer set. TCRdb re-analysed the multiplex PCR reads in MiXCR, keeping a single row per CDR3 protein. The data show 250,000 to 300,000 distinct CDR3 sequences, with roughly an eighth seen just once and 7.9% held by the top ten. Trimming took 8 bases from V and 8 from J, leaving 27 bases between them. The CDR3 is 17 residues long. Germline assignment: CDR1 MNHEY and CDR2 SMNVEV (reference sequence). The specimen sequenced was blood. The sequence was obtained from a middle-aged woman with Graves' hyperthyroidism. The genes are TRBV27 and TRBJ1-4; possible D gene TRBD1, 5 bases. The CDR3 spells CASRSLEVGRRGEKLFF. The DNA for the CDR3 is TGTGCCAGCCGCAGTTTAGAAGTGGGAAGGAGGGGAGAAAAACTGTTTTTT.